This T cell receptor beta chain is drawn from a study of blood T cell repertoires in COVID-19. Per the germline V gene, CDR1 is KGHSH and CDR2 is LQKENI. The germline V and J ends were trimmed by 3 bases and 16 bases, with 16 bases remaining between them. The CDR3 consists of 12 residues. Individuals in the exposed group had encountered a COVID-19 case within 2 weeks preceding study entry. Profiling relied on immunoSEQ multiplex PCR, and the TCRdb table lists in-frame clones only, not all of them. Among some 180,000 clones listed, 60% to 80% were seen once. The rearrangement joins TRBV18 to TRBJ2-1; D is undetermined. Specimen: PBMCs or T cells enriched from blood (not recorded which). This TCR derives from a man in his sixties who had been exposed to COVID-19. CDR3 loop: CASSPRLGETFF. The CDR3 DNA is TGTGCCAGCTCACCTAGACTGGGTGAGACCTTCTTC. The entire variable domain, with the rest obtained from reference TRBV18 and TRBJ2-1, is as follows: NAGVMQNPRHLVRRRGQEARLRCSPMKGHSHVYWYRQLPEEGLKFMVYLQKENIIDESGMPKERFSAEFPKEGPSILRIQQVVRGDSAAYFCASSPRLGETFFGPGTRLTVL.